The source of this T cell receptor (beta chain) is a study of blood T cell repertoires in COVID-19. About the research overall: Researchers got acute and convalescent COVID-19 samples from the United States, Italy and Spain.

Germline V gene sequence: CDR1 MGHRA, CDR2 YSYEKL. Trimming shortened V by 1 base and J by 2 bases, and 9 bases separated the two germline ends. The CDR3 spans 14 residues. Measured with immunoSEQ multiplex PCR; TCRdb has only the in-frame clones, and not every one. The repertoire includes approximately 120,000 clones, around 81% of them detected once, and approximately 4.2% sits in the top ten. The sample was peripheral blood. The rearrangement joins TRBV4-1 to TRBJ2-7; D is possibly TRBD1 (5 bases). The TCR comes from a human donor in a cohort sampled during active or convalescent COVID-19. The chain's CDR3 is CASSQATVAYEQYF. The CDR3 nucleotides are TGCGCCAGCAGCCAAGCGACAGTAGCCTACGAGCAGTACTTC.